The text below deals with one TCR beta chain. Its antigen is unknown. 13 Jbeta primers and 60 Vbeta primers were used for the PCR. Data came from immunoSEQ multiplex PCR; TCRdb stores just in-frame clones and leaves some out. This repertoire shows about 140,000 clones, more than 70% found once; its top ten account for about 3.1%. Healthy individuals who donated bone marrow served as the donors. This record belongs to a study of cytomegalovirus exposure and HLA in healthy donors. Broader study findings: Testing in vitro showed a few CMV-associated chains specific for CMV antigens. With DRB1 most and HLA-C fewest, TCR association rates differed between HLA loci in a later analysis.

The germline CDR1 and CDR2 sequences are MNHNY and SVGAGI (reference sequence). This CDR3 has 14 amino acids. This TCR came from a man aged 40-49 years in good health and CMV-seronegative. Sequencing was performed on PBMCs. The rearrangement uses TRBV6-6 and TRBJ2-5; TRBD2 is a possible D gene (5 bases). The J call could be wrong; TRBJ2-7 is a better fit for the DNA end. CDR3 sequence: CASRQGRGTYEQYF. CDR3 in DNA: TGTGCCAGCAGGCAAGGACGGGGAACCTACGAGCAGTACTTC.